Given below is one T cell receptor beta chain in context. The antigen remains undetermined. This sample is drawn from a study of T cell responses to AZD1222 COVID-19 vaccine. The CDR3 extends over 11 amino acids. Germline V gives CDR1 DFQATT, CDR2 SNEGSKA (reference sequence). Trimming cost V 6 bases and J 8 bases, with 11 bases left between them. Findings of the study overall: Just a handful of AZD1222 recipients were seropositive at baseline. Close to half of spike-specific TCRs reportedly recognize unmutated variant regions. Spike was spanned by vaccine-associated CD4 TCRs, which were dominant at 160-218 and 743-854. Repertoires were collected only later (after the peak T cell response had occurred).

TCRdb's copy holds only in-frame clones and misses some; the assay was immunoSEQ multiplex PCR. The data show approximately 120,000 clones, around 85% seen once. The sequence was collected from an adult who received the AZD1222 COVID-19 vaccine. J is TRBJ2-1 and V is TRBV20-1; no reliable D call. Sample: peripheral blood, taken 28 days after the second AZD1222 dose. The CDR3 protein is CSARFSHEQFF. The CDR3 DNA follows: TGCAGTGCACGCTTCTCCCATGAGCAGTTCTTC.